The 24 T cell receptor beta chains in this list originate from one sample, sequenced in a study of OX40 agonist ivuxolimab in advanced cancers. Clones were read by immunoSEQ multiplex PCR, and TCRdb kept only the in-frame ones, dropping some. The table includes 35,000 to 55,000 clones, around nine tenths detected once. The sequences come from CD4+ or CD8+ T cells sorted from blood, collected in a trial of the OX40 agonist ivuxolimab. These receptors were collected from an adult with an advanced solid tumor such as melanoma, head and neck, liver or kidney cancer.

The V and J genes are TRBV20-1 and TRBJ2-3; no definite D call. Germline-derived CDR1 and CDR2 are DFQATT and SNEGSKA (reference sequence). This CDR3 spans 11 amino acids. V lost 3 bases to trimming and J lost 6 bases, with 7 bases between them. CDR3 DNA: TGCAGTGCTAGTAATATCGATACGCAGTATTTT. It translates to CSASNIDTQYF.

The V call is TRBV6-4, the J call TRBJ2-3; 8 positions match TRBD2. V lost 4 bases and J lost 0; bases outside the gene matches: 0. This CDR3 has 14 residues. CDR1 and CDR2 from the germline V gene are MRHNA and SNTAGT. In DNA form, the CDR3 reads TGTGCCAGCAGTGCTAGCGGGAGCACAGATACGCAGTATTTT. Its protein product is CASSASGSTDTQYF.

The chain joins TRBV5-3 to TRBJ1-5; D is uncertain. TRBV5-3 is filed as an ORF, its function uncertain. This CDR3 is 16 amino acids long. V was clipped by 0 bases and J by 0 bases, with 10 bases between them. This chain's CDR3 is CARSLGGPYSNQPQHF. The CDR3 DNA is TGTGCCAGAAGCTTGGGGGGTCCGTATAGCAATCAGCCCCAGCATTTT.

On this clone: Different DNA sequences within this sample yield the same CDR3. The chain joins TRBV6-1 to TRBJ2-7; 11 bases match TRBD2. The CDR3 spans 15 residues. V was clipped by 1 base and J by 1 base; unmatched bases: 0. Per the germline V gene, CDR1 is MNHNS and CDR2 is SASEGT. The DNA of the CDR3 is TGTGCCAGCAGTGAAGGACTAGCGGGATCCTACGAGCAGTACTTC. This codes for CASSEGLAGSYEQYF.

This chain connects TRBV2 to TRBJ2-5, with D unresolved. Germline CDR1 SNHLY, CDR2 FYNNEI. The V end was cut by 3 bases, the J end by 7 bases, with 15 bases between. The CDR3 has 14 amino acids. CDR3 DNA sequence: TGTGCCAGCAGTGATCAGAGCGCTACGGGGACCCAGTACTTC. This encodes CASSDQSATGTQYF.

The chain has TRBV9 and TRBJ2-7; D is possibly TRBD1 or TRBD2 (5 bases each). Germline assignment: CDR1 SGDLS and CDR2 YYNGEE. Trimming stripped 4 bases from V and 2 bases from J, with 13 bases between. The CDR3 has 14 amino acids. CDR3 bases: TGTGCCAGCAGCCCAGAGGGGAAGGCCTACGAGCAGTACTTC. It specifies CASSPEGKAYEQYF.

CDR3 amino acids: CASSLAPSGNEQFF. In nucleotides, the CDR3 is TGCGCCAGCAGCTTGGCCCCGTCGGGCAATGAGCAGTTCTTC. The chain is built from TRBV5-1 and TRBJ2-1, with unresolved D. CDR3 length: 14 amino acids. V was trimmed by 0 bases and J by 6 bases, leaving 10 bases between them. Per germline, CDR1 SGHRS and CDR2 YFSETQ.

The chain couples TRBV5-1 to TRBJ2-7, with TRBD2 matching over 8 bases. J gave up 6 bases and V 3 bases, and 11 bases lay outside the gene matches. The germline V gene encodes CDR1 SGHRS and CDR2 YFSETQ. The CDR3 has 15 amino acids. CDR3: CASSSRLTSVGEQYF. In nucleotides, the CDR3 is TGCGCCAGCAGCTCTCGACTGACTAGCGTAGGCGAGCAGTACTTC.

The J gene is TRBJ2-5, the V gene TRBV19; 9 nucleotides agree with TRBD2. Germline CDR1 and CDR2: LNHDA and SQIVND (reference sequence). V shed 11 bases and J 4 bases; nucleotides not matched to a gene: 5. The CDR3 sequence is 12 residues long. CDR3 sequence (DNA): TGTGCCTGCGGGAGGGCCCGAGAGACCCAGTACTTC. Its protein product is CACGRARETQYF.

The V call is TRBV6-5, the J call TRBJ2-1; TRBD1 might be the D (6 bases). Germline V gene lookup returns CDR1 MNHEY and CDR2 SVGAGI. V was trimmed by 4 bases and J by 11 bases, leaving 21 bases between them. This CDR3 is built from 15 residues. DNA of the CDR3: TGTGCCAGCAGTTCCGAACCGGGACAAGATTCAAAGCAGTTCTTC. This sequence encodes CASSSEPGQDSKQFF.

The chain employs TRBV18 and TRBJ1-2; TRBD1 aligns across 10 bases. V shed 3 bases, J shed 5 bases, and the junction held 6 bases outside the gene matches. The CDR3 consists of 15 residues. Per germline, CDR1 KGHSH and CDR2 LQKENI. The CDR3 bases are TGTGCCAGCTCACCTGGGACAGGGGTTGGTTATGGCTACACCTTC. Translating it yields CASSPGTGVGYGYTF.

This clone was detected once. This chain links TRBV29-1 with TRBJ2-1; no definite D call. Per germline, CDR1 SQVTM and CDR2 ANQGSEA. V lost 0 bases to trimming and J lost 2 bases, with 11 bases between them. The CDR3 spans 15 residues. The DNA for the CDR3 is TGCAGCGTTGAAGATCAAGCGACGACCTACAATGAGCAGTTCTTC. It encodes CSVEDQATTYNEQFF.

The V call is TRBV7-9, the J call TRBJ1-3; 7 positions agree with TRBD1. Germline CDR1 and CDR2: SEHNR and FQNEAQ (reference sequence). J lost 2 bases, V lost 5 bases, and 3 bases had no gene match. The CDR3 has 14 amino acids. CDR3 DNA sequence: TGTGCCAGCAGCCCAGGGGGTACTGGAAACACCATATATTTT. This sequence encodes CASSPGGTGNTIYF.

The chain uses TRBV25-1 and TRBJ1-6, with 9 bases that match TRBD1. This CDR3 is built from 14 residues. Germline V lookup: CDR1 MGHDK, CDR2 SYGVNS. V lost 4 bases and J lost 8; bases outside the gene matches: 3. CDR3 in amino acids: CASSADRGHSPLHF. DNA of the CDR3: TGTGCCAGCAGTGCGGACAGGGGCCATTCACCCCTCCACTTT. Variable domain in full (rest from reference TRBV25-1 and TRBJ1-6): EADIYQTPRYLVIGTGKKITLECSQTMGHDKMYWYQQDPGMELHLIHYSYGVNSTEKGDLSSESTVSRIRTEHFPLTLESARPSHTSQYLCASSADRGHSPLHFGNGTRLTVT.

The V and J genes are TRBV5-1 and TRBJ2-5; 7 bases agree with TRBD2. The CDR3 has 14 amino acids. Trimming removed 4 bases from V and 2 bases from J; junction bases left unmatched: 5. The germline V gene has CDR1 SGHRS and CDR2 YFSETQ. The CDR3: CASSPRTRQETQYF. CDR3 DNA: TGCGCCAGCAGCCCCCGGACTAGACAAGAGACCCAGTACTTC.

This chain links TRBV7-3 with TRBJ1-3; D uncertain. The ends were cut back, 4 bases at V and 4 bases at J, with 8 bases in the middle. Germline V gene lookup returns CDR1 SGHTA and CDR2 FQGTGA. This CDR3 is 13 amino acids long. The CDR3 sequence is CASSSKLGNTIYF. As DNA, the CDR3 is TGTGCCAGCAGCTCTAAACTGGGAAACACCATATATTTT.

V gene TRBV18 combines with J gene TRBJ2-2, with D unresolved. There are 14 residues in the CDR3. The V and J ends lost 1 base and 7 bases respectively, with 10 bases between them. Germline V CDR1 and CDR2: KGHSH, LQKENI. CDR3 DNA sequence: TGTGCCAGCTCACCACGTCAGGATAGCGGGGAGCTGTTTTTT. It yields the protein CASSPRQDSGELFF.

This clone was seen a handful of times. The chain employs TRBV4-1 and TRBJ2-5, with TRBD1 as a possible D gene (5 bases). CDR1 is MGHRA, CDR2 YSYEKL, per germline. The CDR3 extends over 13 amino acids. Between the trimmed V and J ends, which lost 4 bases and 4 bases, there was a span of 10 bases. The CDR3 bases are TGCGCCAGCAGCCTTACAGGAAGAGAGACCCAGTACTTC. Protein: CASSLTGRETQYF.

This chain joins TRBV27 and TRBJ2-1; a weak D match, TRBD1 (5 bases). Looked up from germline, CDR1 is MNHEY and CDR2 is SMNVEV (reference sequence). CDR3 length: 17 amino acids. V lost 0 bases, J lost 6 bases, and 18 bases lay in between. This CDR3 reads CASSLSIGAGFGNEQFF. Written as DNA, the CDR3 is TGTGCCAGCAGTTTATCGATTGGGGCAGGGTTTGGCAATGAGCAGTTCTTC.

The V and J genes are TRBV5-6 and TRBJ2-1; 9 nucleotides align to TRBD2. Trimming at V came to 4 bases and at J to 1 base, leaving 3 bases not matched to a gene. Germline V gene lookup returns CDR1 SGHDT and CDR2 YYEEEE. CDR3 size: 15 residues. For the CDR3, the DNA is TGTGCCAGCAGCCTTAGCGGGAGATCCTACAATGAGCAGTTCTTC. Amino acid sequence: CASSLSGRSYNEQFF.

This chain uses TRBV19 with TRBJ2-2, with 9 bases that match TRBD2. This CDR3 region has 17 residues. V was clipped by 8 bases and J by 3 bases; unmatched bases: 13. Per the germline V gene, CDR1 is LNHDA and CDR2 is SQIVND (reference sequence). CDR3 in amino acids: CASSRGGAAGDTGELFF. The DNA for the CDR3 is TGTGCCAGTTCACGCGGGGGGGCAGCGGGAGACACCGGGGAGCTGTTTTTT.

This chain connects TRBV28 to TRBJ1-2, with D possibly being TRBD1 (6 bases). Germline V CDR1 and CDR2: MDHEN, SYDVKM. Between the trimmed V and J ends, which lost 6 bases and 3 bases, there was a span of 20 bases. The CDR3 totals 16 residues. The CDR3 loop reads CASSKTLGQLDYGYTF. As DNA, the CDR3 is TGTGCCAGCAGCAAGACACTAGGACAGTTGGACTATGGCTACACCTTC.

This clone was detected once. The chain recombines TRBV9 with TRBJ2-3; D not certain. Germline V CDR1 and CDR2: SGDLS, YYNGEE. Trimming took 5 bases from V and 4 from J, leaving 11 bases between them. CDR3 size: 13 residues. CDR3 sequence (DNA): TGTGCCAGCAGTTGGGGTTTGGCAGATACGCAGTATTTT. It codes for CASSWGLADTQYF.

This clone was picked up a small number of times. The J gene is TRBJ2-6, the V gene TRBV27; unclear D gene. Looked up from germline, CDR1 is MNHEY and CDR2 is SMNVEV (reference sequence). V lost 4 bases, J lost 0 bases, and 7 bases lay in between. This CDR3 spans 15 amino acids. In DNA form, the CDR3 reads TGTGCCAGCAGTTCCCTGAGCTCTGGGGCCAACGTCCTGACTTTC. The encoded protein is CASSSLSSGANVLTF.